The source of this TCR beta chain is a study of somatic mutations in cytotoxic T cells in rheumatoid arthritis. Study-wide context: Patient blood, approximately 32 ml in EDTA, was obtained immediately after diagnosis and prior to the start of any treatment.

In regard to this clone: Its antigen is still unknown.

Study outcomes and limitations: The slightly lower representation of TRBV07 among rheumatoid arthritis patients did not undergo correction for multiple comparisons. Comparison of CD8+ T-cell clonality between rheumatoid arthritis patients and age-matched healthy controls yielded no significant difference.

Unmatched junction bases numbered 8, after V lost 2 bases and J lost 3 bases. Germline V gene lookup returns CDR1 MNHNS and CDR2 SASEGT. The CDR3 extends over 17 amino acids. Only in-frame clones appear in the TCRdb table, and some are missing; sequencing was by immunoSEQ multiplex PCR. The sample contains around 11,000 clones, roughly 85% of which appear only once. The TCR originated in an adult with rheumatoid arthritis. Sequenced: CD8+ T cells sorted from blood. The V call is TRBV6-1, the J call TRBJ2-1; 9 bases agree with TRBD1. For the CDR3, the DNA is TGTGCCAGCAGTGAATTGGGACAGGGAGGGGGCTACAATGAGCAGTTCTTC. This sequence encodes CASSELGQGGGYNEQFF.